The rows below give T cell receptor beta chains drawn from one sample of a study of T cells in Graves' hyperthyroidism and ophthalmopathy. TCRdb re-called the multiplex PCR reads with MiXCR, one entry per CDR3 protein. The sample has roughly 380,000 distinct CDR3 sequences; 13% are singletons. The sequenced sample consisted of blood. The receptors were gathered from a man between 25 and 39 years old with Graves' hyperthyroidism that later progressed to Graves' ophthalmopathy. Both conserved end residues are part of each CDR3. The order of the fields is J gene, V gene, clone size, D gene, CDR3 DNA, CDR3 protein. The D gene is left open where the match is weak. For some rows the clone size is stated as once, few or many, or as a class when expanded; others skip it.

TRBJ1-5 TRBV6-1 many TRBD1 TGTGCCAGCAGTCTCGACAGGGGCGGGGGTGAAGCCCAGCATTTT CASSLDRGGGEAQHF
TRBJ1-1 TRBV14 - - TGTGCCAGCAGCTGGTCGACCACTGAAGCTTTCTTT CASSWSTTEAFF
TRBJ1-2 TRBV6-1 - - TGTGCCAGCGGAGGGACCAGGGATGGCTATGGCTACACCTTC CASGGTRDGYGYTF
TRBJ1-2 TRBV7-8 many - TGTGCCAGCACTTCCACTTATGGCTACACCTTC CASTSTYGYTF
TRBJ2-2 TRBV18 - - TGTGCCAGCTCACCACGGGTTGGAGGGGAGCTGTTTTTT CASSPRVGGELFF
TRBJ1-4 TRBV7-9 few - TGTGCCAGCAGCTTAGGGGGGCCGGCTAGAAATGAAAAACTGTTTTTT CASSLGGPARNEKLFF
TRBJ1-1 TRBV18 few - TGTGCCAGCTCACCTCGCCTGGAAGCTTTCTTT CASSPRLEAFF
TRBJ2-2 TRBV4-1 - TRBD1 TGCGCCAGCAGCCGCACACCAGGGACAGGGGGTTTAGAGCTGTTTTTT CASSRTPGTGGLELFF
TRBJ2-3 TRBV12-3/TRBV12-4 - - TGTGCCAGCAGTTTGATAAGCACAGATACGCAGTATTTT CASSLISTDTQYF
TRBJ2-7 TRBV12-3/TRBV12-4 many - TGTGCCAGCACAGAGTCCATTTTCCCCGGGCGGACAGCCTCCTACGAGCAGTACTTC CASTESIFPGRTASYEQYF
TRBJ2-7 TRBV11-2 many - TGTGCCAGCAGCTTAGCAGGGTCCAACGAGCAGTACTTC CASSLAGSNEQYF
TRBJ2-7 TRBV12-3/TRBV12-4 few TRBD2 TGTGCCAGCAGTTTAGAGCGGGGGGCATCCTCCTACGAGCAGTACTTC CASSLERGASSYEQYF
TRBJ1-6 TRBV27 many TRBD1 TGTGCCAGCAGGAACAGGACAGGGGGTTCACCCCTCCACTTT CASRNRTGGSPLHF
TRBJ1-5 TRBV6-1 - - TGTGCCAGCAGCAGCCTATGGGGGGCGGATCAGCCCCAGCATTTT CASSSLWGADQPQHF
TRBJ2-3 TRBV7-6 few - TGTGCCAGCAGCTTAGCGCTTCGGGGATCCACAGATACGCAGTATTTT CASSLALRGSTDTQYF
TRBJ2-7 TRBV11-2 many - TGTGCCAGCAACCCCGCCGGGGGGCGGACCTCCTACGAGCAGTACTTC CASNPAGGRTSYEQYF
TRBJ2-5 TRBV7-8 many TRBD1 TGTGCCAGCAGCTTAGAAGTCCCCGGGGGCTTACAGGGGGTGTATGAGACCCAGTACTTC CASSLEVPGGLQGVYETQYF
TRBJ2-7 TRBV5-1 - - TGCGCCAGCAGCCTCATCGGGACACCATCCTACGAGCAGTACTTC CASSLIGTPSYEQYF
TRBJ1-6 TRBV6-1 many TRBD1 TGTGCCAGCAGTCTCTCGGGGCAGGGGGTTTCACCCCTCCACTTT CASSLSGQGVSPLHF
TRBJ1-2 TRBV6-1 few - TGTGCCACCTCTGGTGGATATGGCTACACCTTC CATSGGYGYTF
TRBJ2-5 TRBV27 few - TGTGCCAGCAGCCCTCAGGGGCGGGCCTTTTGGTACTTC CASSPQGRAFWYF
TRBJ1-5 TRBV28 many - TGTGCCAGCAGTTTATTCCGGGACCCTCGAGCTATTGGCAATCAGCCCCAGCATTTT CASSLFRDPRAIGNQPQHF
TRBJ1-6 TRBV28 many TRBD1 TGTGCCAGCGGGGAGGGGGCAGGTTCACCCCTCCACTTT CASGEGAGSPLHF
TRBJ2-1 TRBV4-1 few TRBD2 TGCGCCAGGACGACTAGCGGGGGCTGTAGCTCCTACAATGAGCAGTTCTTC CARTTSGGCSSYNEQFF
TRBJ2-7 TRBV7-9 many - TGTGCCATAGGGACTTCTTCCTACGAGCAGTACTTC CAIGTSSYEQYF
TRBJ2-7 TRBV12-3/TRBV12-4 many TRBD2 TGTGCCAGCAGGGGGGGGATAGGCGAGCAGTACTTC CASRGGIGEQYF
TRBJ2-1 TRBV5-1 many TRBD2 TGCGCCAGCAGCTGGGGGGTGACTAGCGGGAACAATGAGCAGTTCTTC CASSWGVTSGNNEQFF
TRBJ2-5 TRBV20-1 many TRBD2 TGCAGTGCTAGAGCAGCGGGGGGTTGGGAGACCCAGTACTTC CSARAAGGWETQYF
TRBJ1-2 TRBV19 - - TGTGCCACCTTATCTCGCGCGGAAAACTATGGCTACACCTTC CATLSRAENYGYTF